This T cell receptor (beta chain) derives from a study of beta chain features in type 1 diabetes. Broader study findings: It was possible that PCR favored shorter templates, equally so in patients and controls. Researchers cautioned that cDNA sequencing could over-represent cells with high TCR expression.

Expressed TCRB transcripts were sequenced because the isolated RNA had all been reverse transcribed beforehand. Average reads for naive, central memory and regulatory T cell samples were several million. Clones were read by immunoSEQ multiplex PCR, and TCRdb kept only the in-frame ones, dropping some. The sample has 250,000 or so clones; around a quarter are singletons. There are a few counts of this clone. Its antigen is currently unknown. The CDR3 is 14 residues long. Per the germline V gene, CDR1 is SEHNR and CDR2 is FQNEAQ (reference sequence). Trimming stripped 1 base from V and 0 bases from J, with 6 bases between.

The sample consisted of central memory CD4+ T cells from blood. The receptor was derived from a man aged 25-45 years in good health. This rearrangement joins TRBV7-9 to TRBJ1-1; no clear D gene. The CDR3 is CASSLVELNTEAFF. CDR3 DNA: TGTGCCAGCAGCTTAGTAGAGTTGAACACTGAAGCTTTCTTT.